What follows is one T cell receptor (beta chain) and its context. Its antigen is currently unknown. Assay used: immunoSEQ multiplex PCR; TCRdb lists only in-frame clones, some missing. Seen here are about 55,000 clones, 80% observed once, and the top ten hold approximately 6.2%. V was clipped by 2 bases and J by 6 bases, with 14 bases between them. Germline values: CDR1 MNHEY, CDR2 SMNVEV (reference sequence). The CDR3 runs to 16 residues. Noted time point: week 23, last vaccination. Vaccinated patients received 300 ug of mutant IDH1 20-mer peptide per dose, with topical imiquimod. The data are from a study of a mutant IDH1 vaccine in newly diagnosed glioma. Study-level background: Radiotherapy alone preceded vaccination by 4-6 weeks; alternatively, vaccination started with temozolomide cycles.

Findings of the study overall: No link was apparently found between pseudoprogression and changes in top peripheral T cell clonotypes.

This receptor was taken from a man aged 40-49 years with glioma. The V gene is TRBV27, the J gene TRBJ1-6; D is uncertain. Material: PBMCs, obtained from a glioma patient whose treatment included an IDH1 peptide vaccine. CDR3 sequence (DNA): TGTGCCAGCAGTTTACTCGACCGCCGGGGTAATTCACCCCTCCACTTT. This translates into CASSLLDRRGNSPLHF.